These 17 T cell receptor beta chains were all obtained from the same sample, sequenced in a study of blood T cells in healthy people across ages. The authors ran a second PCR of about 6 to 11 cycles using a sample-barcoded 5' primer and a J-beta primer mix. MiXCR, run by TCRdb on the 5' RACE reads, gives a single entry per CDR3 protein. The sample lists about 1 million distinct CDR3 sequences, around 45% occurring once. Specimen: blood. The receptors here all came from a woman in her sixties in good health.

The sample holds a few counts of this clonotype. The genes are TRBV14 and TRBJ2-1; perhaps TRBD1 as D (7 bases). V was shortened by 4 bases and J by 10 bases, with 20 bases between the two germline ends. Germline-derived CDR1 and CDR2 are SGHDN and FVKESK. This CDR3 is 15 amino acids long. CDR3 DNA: TGTGCCAGCAGCCCCCTGGGGCAGGGGGGTGTAGAGCAGTTCTTC. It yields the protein CASSPLGQGGVEQFF.

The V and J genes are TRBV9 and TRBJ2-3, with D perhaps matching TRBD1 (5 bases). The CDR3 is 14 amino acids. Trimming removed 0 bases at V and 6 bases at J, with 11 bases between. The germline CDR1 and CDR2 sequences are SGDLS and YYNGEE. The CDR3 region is CASSVARTWDTQYF. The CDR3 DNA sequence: TGTGCCAGCAGCGTAGCGAGGACATGGGATACGCAGTATTTT.

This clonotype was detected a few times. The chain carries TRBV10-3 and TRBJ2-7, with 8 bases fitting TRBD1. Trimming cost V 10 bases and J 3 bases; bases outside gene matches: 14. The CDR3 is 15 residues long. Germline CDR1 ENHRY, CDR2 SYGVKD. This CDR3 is CATGGSGGTNYEQYF. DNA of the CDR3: TGTGCCACCGGAGGCTCAGGGGGCACAAACTACGAGCAGTACTTC.

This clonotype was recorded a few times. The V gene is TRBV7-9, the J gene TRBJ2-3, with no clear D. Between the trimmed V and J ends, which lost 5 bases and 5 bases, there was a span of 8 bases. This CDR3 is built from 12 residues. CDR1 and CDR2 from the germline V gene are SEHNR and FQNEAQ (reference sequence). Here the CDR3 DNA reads TGTGCCAGCAGCCCAGTGCTAGATACGCAGTATTTT. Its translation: CASSPVLDTQYF.

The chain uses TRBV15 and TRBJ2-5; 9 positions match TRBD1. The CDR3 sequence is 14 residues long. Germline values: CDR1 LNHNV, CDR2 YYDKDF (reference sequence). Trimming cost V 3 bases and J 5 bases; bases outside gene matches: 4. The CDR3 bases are TGTGCCACCAGCAGCGACAGGGGGACGGAGACCCAGTACTTC. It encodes CATSSDRGTETQYF.

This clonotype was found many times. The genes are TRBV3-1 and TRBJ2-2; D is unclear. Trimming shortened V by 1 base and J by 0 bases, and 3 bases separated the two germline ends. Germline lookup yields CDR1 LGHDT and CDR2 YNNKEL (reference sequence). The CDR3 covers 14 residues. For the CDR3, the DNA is TGTGCCAGCAGCCAAGTACCGAACACCGGGGAGCTGTTTTTT. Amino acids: CASSQVPNTGELFF.

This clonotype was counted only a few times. The chain's CDR3 is CASSQAGGETQYF. In DNA form, the CDR3 reads TGTGCCAGCAGTCAAGCGGGAGGGGAGACCCAGTACTTC. The chain couples TRBV27 to TRBJ2-5; 10 nucleotides line up with TRBD2. This CDR3 has 13 residues. Germline assignment: CDR1 MNHEY and CDR2 SMNVEV (reference sequence). V dropped 5 bases and J dropped 5; count of bases not matched to a gene: 2.

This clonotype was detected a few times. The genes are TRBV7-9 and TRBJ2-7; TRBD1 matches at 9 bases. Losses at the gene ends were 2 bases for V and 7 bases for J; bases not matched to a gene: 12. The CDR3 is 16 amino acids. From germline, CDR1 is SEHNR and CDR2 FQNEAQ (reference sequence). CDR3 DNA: TGTGCCAGCAGCTTAACCCCCGGGACAGGGATCAATGAGCAGTACTTC. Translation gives CASSLTPGTGINEQYF.

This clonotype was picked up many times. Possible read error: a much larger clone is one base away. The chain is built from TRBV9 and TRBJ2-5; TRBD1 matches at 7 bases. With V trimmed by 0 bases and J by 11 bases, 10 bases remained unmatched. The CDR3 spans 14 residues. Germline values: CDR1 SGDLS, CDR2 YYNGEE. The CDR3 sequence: CASSVAYRGNEQYF. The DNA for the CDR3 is TGTGCCAGCAGCGTAGCGTACAGGGGAAATGAGCAGTACTTC.

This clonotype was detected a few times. In DNA, the CDR3 is TGTGCCAGCAGCTTAAAGGAGAACTACGAGCAGTACTTC. This translates into CASSLKENYEQYF. The chain links TRBV7-6 to TRBJ2-7; no reliable D call. The length of the CDR3 is 13 residues. V was clipped by 2 bases and J by 3 bases, with 8 bases between them. Germline CDR1 reads SGHVS; CDR2 reads FNYEAQ.

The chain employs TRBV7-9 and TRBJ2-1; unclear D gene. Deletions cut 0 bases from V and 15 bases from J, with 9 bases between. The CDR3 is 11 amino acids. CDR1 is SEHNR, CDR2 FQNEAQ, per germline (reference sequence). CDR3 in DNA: TGTGCCAGCAGCTTAGCTTCCTACCCGTTCTTC. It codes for CASSLASYPFF. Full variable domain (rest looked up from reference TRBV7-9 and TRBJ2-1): DTGVSQNPRHKITKRGQNVTFRCDPISEHNRLYWYRQTLGQGPEFLTYFQNEAQLEKSRLLSDRFSAERPKGSFSTLEIQRTEQGDSAMYLCASSLASYPFFGPGTRLTVL.

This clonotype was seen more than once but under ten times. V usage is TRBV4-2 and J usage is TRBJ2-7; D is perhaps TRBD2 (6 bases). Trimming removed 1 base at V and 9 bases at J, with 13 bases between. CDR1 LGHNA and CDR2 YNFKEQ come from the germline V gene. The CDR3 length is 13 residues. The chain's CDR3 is CASSQGGLKRQYF. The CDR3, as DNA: TGTGCCAGCAGCCAAGGGGGACTGAAACGGCAGTACTTC.

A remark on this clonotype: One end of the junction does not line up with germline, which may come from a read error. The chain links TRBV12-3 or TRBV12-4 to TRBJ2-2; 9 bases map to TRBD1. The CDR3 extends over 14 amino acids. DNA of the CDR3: TGTACCAGCAGTCCCCGGGACAGGGAAGGGGAGCTGTTTTTT. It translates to CTSSPRDREGELFF.

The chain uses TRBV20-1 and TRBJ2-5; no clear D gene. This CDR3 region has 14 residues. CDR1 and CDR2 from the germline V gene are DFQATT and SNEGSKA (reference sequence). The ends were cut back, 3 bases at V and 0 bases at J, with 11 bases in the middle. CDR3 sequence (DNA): TGCAGTGCTAGTGACCGGCGTCACCAAGAGACCCAGTACTTC. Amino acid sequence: CSASDRRHQETQYF.

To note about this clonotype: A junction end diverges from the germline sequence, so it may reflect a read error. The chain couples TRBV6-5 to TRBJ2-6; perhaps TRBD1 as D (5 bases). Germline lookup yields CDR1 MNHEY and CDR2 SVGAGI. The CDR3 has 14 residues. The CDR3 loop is CASSYSSGADVLTF. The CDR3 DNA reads TGTGCCAGCAGTTATAGCTCTGGGGCCGACGTCCTGACTTTC.

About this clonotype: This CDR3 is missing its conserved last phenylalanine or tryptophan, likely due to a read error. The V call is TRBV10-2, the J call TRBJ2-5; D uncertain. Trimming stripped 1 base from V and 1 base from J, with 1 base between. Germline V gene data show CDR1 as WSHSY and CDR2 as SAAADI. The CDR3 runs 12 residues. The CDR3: CASSEFQETQYL. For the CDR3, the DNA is TGCGCCAGCAGTGAGTTCCAAGAGACCCAGTACCTC.

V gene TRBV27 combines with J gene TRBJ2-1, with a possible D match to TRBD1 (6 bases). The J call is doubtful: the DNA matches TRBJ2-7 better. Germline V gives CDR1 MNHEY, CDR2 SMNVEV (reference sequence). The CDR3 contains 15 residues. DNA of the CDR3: TGTGCCAGCAGTATCGGGGACACAGGTTACAATGAGCAGTACTTC. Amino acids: CASSIGDTGYNEQYF.